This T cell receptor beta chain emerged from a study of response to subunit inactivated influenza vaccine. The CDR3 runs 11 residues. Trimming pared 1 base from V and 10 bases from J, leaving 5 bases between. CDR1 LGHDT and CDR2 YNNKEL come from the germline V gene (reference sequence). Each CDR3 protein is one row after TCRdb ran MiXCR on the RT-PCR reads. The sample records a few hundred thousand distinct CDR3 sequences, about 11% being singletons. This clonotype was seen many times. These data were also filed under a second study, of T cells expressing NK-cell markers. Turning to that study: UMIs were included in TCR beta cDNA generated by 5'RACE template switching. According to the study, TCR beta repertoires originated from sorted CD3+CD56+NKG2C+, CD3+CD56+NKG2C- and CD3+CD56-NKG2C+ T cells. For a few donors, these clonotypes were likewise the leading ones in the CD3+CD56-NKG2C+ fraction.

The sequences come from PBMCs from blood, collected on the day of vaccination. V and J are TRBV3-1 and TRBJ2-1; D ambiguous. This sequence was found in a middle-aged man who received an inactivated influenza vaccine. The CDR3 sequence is CASSQAREQFF. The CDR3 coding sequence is TGTGCCAGCAGCCAAGCGAGGGAGCAGTTCTTC.